The 24 T cell receptor beta chains below all came from one sample that was sequenced in a study of immune cell composition in non-small cell lung cancer. Normal lung was taken at the farthest possible site, at least 3 cm from tumour. Sequencing used immunoSEQ multiplex PCR; TCRdb keeps in-frame clones, though not all of them. The sample lists 2,000 to 2,500 clones; 75% were seen once. Sequenced sample: non-adjacent lung tissue. These receptors all stem from a human donor with non-small cell lung cancer.

On this clone itself: One end of the junction is discordant with germline, which a read error may explain. The chain carries TRBV7-7 and TRBJ2-1; a weak D match, TRBD2 (5 bases). In germline, CDR1 is SSHAT, CDR2 FNYEAQ (reference sequence). The CDR3 covers 16 residues. The CDR3 protein is CASSLGPDSSYNEQFF. DNA of the CDR3: TGTGCTAGCAGCTTAGGGCCGGACTCCTCCTACAATGAGCAGTTCTTC. The variable domain in full, with the rest retrieved from reference TRBV7-7 and TRBJ2-1, is GAGVSQSPRYKVTKRGQDVTLRCDPISSHATLYWYQQALGQGPEFLTYFNYEAQPDKSGLPSDRFSAERPEGSISTLTIQRTEQRDSAMYRCASSLGPDSSYNEQFFGPGTRLTVL.

The chain has TRBV6-5 and TRBJ1-2; TRBD1 is a possible D gene (6 bases). The V gene's germline CDR1 is MNHEY and CDR2 SVGAGI. V dropped 2 bases and J dropped 7 bases, with 8 bases sitting between them. The length of the CDR3 is 12 residues. The CDR3: CASSYRRGGYTF. DNA for the CDR3: TGTGCCAGCAGTTACCGCAGGGGTGGCTACACCTTC.

The V call is TRBV7-2, the J call TRBJ1-2, with 9 bases identical to TRBD1. The germline CDR1 and CDR2 sequences are SGHTA and FQGNSA. V shed 7 bases and J 2 bases; nucleotides not matched to a gene: 5. The CDR3 length is 14 residues. The CDR3 here is CASIRDRANYGYTF. The DNA for the CDR3 is TGTGCCAGCATTCGGGACAGGGCAAACTATGGCTACACCTTC. Filled out from reference TRBV7-2 and TRBJ1-2, the complete variable domain reads GAGVSQSPSNKVTEKGKDVELRCDPISGHTALYWYRQSLGQGLEFLIYFQGNSAPDKSGLPSDRFSAERTGGSVSTLTIQRTQQEDSAVYLCASIRDRANYGYTFGSGTRLTVV.

To note about this clone: This sample includes further DNA sequences coding for the same CDR3. V and J are TRBV5-1 and TRBJ2-1; D is possibly TRBD2 (6 bases). V gave up 0 bases and J gave up 4 bases, with 11 bases separating them. The CDR3 extends over 15 amino acids. Germline CDR1 and CDR2: SGHRS and YFSETQ. The CDR3 region is CASSLGGEPYNEQFF. CDR3 nucleotide sequence: TGCGCCAGCAGCTTGGGGGGGGAGCCTTACAATGAGCAGTTCTTC. The complete variable domain, with remaining parts taken from reference TRBV5-1 and TRBJ2-1, reads KAGVTQTPRYLIKTRGQQVTLSCSPISGHRSVSWYQQTPGQGLQFLFEYFSETQRNKGNFPGRFSGRQFSNSRSEMNVSTLELGDSALYLCASSLGGEPYNEQFFGPGTRLTVL.

The rearrangement uses TRBV5-5 and TRBJ1-5; perhaps TRBD1 as D (5 bases). V was shortened by 4 bases and J by 4 bases, with 15 bases between the two germline ends. CDR3 size: 15 residues. Per germline, CDR1 SGHKS and CDR2 YYEKEE (reference sequence). The CDR3 coding sequence is TGTGCCAGCAGCACTACATTAAAGGGGAATCAGCCCCAGCATTTT. Translating it yields CASSTTLKGNQPQHF. Filled out from reference TRBV5-5 and TRBJ1-5, the complete variable domain reads DAGVTQSPTHLIKTRGQQVTLRCSPISGHKSVSWYQQVLGQGPQFIFQYYEKEERGRGNFPDRFSARQFPNYSSELNVNALLLGDSALYLCASSTTLKGNQPQHFGDGTRLSIL.

The rearrangement uses TRBV6-5 and TRBJ1-1; no reliable D call. Germline assignment: CDR1 MNHEY and CDR2 SVGAGI. The germline V and J ends were trimmed by 4 bases and 2 bases, with 14 bases remaining between them. This CDR3 spans 15 amino acids. The CDR3: CASSSHRAGNTEAFF. CDR3 DNA sequence: TGTGCCAGCAGTTCACATCGGGCGGGAAACACTGAAGCTTTCTTT.

The CDR3 sequence is CASSPPGGSEGTEAFF. The CDR3 DNA sequence: TGTGCCAGCAGCCCCCCCGGTGGATCAGAGGGAACTGAAGCTTTCTTT. The chain has TRBV28 and TRBJ1-1, with D unclear. The CDR3 is 16 residues long. With 6 bases removed from V and 5 bases from J, the gap between germline ends came to 22 bases. CDR1 and CDR2 from the germline V gene are MDHEN and SYDVKM.

The chain recombines TRBV7-6 with TRBJ1-2; possible D gene TRBD1, 6 bases. There are 15 residues in the CDR3. Germline CDR1 is SGHVS and CDR2 is FNYEAQ. Trimming removed 6 bases from V and 7 bases from J, with 21 bases in between. The CDR3 coding sequence is TGTGCCAGCAGGTTGAGCGACGGGGGGCGTACTGGCTACACCTTC. Amino acids: CASRLSDGGRTGYTF.

This clone has a handful of counts. The chain couples TRBV7-2 to TRBJ2-7; the D gene is possibly TRBD1 (6 bases). The length of the CDR3 is 12 residues. V lost 5 bases, J lost 12 bases, and 17 bases lay in between. CDR1 and CDR2 from the germline V gene are SGHTA and FQGNSA. The CDR3 nucleotides read TGTGCCAGCAGCCCAATCCAGGGGTCGATGTACTTC. The encoded protein is CASSPIQGSMYF.

Concerning this clone itself: The junction does not match germline at one end; this may be a read error. The V call is TRBV5-5, the J call TRBJ1-6, with TRBD1 matching 7 bases. There are 15 residues in the CDR3. The germline gives CDR1 SGHKS, CDR2 YYEKEE (reference sequence). CDR3 sequence (DNA): TGTGCCAGCAGCTTGATGACAGGGCATAACTCACCCCTCCACTTT. Its protein is CASSLMTGHNSPLHF.

The V call is TRBV5-1, the J call TRBJ2-7, with 13 bases identical to TRBD2. The germline CDR1 and CDR2 sequences are SGHRS and YFSETQ. V dropped 0 bases and J dropped 5; count of bases not matched to a gene: 11. CDR3 length: 18 amino acids. The DNA of the CDR3 is TGCGCCAGCAGCTTGGGACTAGCGGGAGGCCTTACGGGGGACGAGCAGTACTTC. This sequence encodes CASSLGLAGGLTGDEQYF.

CDR3 protein: CASSDGGTGPGELFF. CDR3 bases: TGTGCCAGCAGTGATGGAGGGACAGGCCCCGGGGAGCTGTTTTTT. This chain joins TRBV6-4 and TRBJ2-2, with 8 bases identical to TRBD1. V shed 3 bases, J shed 6 bases, and the junction held 6 bases outside the gene matches. Germline values: CDR1 MRHNA, CDR2 SNTAGT. There are 15 residues in the CDR3.

This chain uses TRBV5-1 with TRBJ1-1; possibly TRBD1 for D (6 bases). CDR1 is SGHRS and CDR2 is YFSETQ in the germline V gene. The ends were cut back, 5 bases at V and 6 bases at J, with 14 bases in the middle. This CDR3 is 13 amino acids long. The CDR3 sequence is CASSNRAGAEAFF. For the CDR3, the DNA is TGCGCCAGCAGTAACAGGGCTGGCGCTGAAGCTTTCTTT.

The rearrangement joins TRBV5-6 to TRBJ2-2, with 11 bases matching TRBD1. Trimming at V came to 8 bases and at J to 4 bases, leaving 7 bases not matched to a gene. Per germline, CDR1 SGHDT and CDR2 YYEEEE. The CDR3 runs to 15 residues. The CDR3 DNA sequence: TGTGCCAGTGACCCGGGACAGGGGGGCACCGGGGAGCTGTTTTTT. This translates into CASDPGQGGTGELFF.

This chain uses TRBV5-1 with TRBJ2-4; 7 nucleotides agree with TRBD1. V shed 4 bases, J shed 0 bases, and the junction held 10 bases outside the gene matches. Germline V gene lookup returns CDR1 SGHRS and CDR2 YFSETQ. This CDR3 has 17 amino acids. CDR3 in DNA: TGCGCCAGCAGCCCTGGGACAGAAGACCTAGCCAAAAACATTCAGTACTTC. Protein sequence: CASSPGTEDLAKNIQYF. Combining the CDR3 with reference TRBV5-1 and TRBJ2-4 gives the whole variable domain KAGVTQTPRYLIKTRGQQVTLSCSPISGHRSVSWYQQTPGQGLQFLFEYFSETQRNKGNFPGRFSGRQFSNSRSEMNVSTLELGDSALYLCASSPGTEDLAKNIQYFGAGTRLSVL.

The V call is TRBV27, the J call TRBJ2-7, with TRBD1 matching over 8 bases. This CDR3 is built from 12 residues. The germline V gene has CDR1 MNHEY and CDR2 SMNVEV (reference sequence). Unmatched junction bases numbered 5, after V lost 5 bases and J lost 8 bases. The CDR3 DNA reads as TGTGCCAGCAGTAAAACAGGGGGGCAGCAGTACTTC. Protein sequence: CASSKTGGQQYF.

CDR3 sequence: CASSALPGQGAASTDTQYF. The CDR3 nucleotides are TGTGCCAGCAGTGCGCTACCGGGACAGGGGGCCGCTAGCACAGATACGCAGTATTTT. The chain has TRBV27 and TRBJ2-3, with TRBD1 matching 12 bases. Losses at the gene ends were 5 bases for V and 0 bases for J; bases not matched to a gene: 12. This CDR3 is 19 amino acids long. Germline V gene lookup returns CDR1 MNHEY and CDR2 SMNVEV (reference sequence).

The chain recombines TRBV28 with TRBJ2-1, with D possibly matching TRBD2 (5 bases). Germline CDR1 is MDHEN and CDR2 is SYDVKM. The CDR3 is 15 amino acids. The V and J ends lost 3 bases and 3 bases respectively, with 12 bases between them. The CDR3 region has the DNA TGTGCCAGCAGTTTCCGGTCCCGGGGCTACAATGAGCAGTTCTTC. Residues: CASSFRSRGYNEQFF.

The CDR3 protein is CASSLNSYYNEQFF. CDR3 in DNA: TGTGCCAGCAGCTTAAATTCCTATTACAATGAGCAGTTCTTC. This rearrangement joins TRBV7-3 to TRBJ2-1; no firm D call. Germline-derived CDR1 and CDR2 are SGHTA and FQGTGA. The length of the CDR3 is 14 residues. V lost 1 base, J lost 4 bases, and 8 bases lay in between.

The V and J genes are TRBV4-2 and TRBJ1-2; 7 bases agree with TRBD1. Trimming took 1 base from V and 4 from J; bases not matched to a gene: 3. Germline V gives CDR1 LGHNA, CDR2 YNFKEQ. The CDR3 is 14 residues long. CDR3 protein: CASSQARQGYGYTF. The CDR3 bases are TGTGCCAGCAGCCAAGCACGACAGGGCTATGGCTACACCTTC.

The chain links TRBV6-6 to TRBJ1-5; TRBD1 aligns across 7 bases. Germline CDR1 and CDR2: MNHNY and SVGAGI (reference sequence). The CDR3 spans 14 residues. After removal of 5 bases from V and 4 bases from J, the junction contained 5 bases not matched to a gene. DNA of the CDR3: TGTGCCAGCAGTCGACAGGGAGAGAATCAGCCCCAGCATTTT. Amino acids: CASSRQGENQPQHF.

The genes are TRBV19 and TRBJ1-2; 9 bases are shared with TRBD1. Germline trimming cut 1 base from V and 5 bases from J; bases unmatched to any gene: 8. This CDR3 has 16 amino acids. Germline CDR1 is LNHDA and CDR2 is SQIVND (reference sequence). The CDR3 bases are TGTGCCAGTAGTATAGTCGCCGGGACAGGGAAGTATGGCTACACCTTC. Translation: CASSIVAGTGKYGYTF.

The CDR3 loop is CASSLAISDTQYF. The CDR3 bases are TGCGCCAGCAGCTTGGCCATTTCAGATACGCAGTATTTT. The chain couples TRBV5-1 to TRBJ2-3; D uncertain. This CDR3 has 13 amino acids. Trimming took 0 bases from V and 4 from J, leaving 6 bases between them. CDR1 is SGHRS and CDR2 is YFSETQ in the germline V gene.

J is TRBJ2-7 and V is TRBV11-2; D unclear. Trimming took off 5 bases at V and 3 bases at J, with 5 bases between the two ends. The CDR3 is 11 residues long. Germline V gene data show CDR1 as SGHAT and CDR2 as FQNNGV. Written as DNA, the CDR3 is TGTGCCAGCAGCCGAGGCTACGAGCAGTACTTC. It specifies CASSRGYEQYF.